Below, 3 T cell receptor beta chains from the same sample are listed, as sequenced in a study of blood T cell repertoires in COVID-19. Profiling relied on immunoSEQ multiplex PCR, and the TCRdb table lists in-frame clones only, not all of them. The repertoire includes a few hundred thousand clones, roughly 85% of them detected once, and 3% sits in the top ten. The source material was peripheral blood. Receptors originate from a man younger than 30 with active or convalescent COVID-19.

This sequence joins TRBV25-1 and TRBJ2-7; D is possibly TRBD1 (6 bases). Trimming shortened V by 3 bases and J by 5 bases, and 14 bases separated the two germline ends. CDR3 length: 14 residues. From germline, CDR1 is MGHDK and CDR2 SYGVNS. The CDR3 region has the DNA TGTGCCAGCAGTGATGTTGCAGGGGCCGACGAGCAGTACTTC. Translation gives CASSDVAGADEQYF.

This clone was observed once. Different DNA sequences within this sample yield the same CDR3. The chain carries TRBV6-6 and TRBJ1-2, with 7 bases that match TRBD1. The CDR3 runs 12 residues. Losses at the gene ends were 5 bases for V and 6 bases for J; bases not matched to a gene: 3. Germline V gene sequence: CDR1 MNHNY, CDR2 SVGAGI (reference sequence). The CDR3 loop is CASSRTGDGYTF. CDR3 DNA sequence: TGTGCCAGCAGTAGGACAGGCGATGGCTACACCTTC.

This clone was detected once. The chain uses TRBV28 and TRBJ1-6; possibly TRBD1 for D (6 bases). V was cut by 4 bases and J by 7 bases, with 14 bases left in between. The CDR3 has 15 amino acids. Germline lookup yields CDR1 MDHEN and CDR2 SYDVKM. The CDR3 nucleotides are TGTGCCAGCAGTTCTACGGGACAAAGAAATTCACCCCTCCACTTT. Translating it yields CASSSTGQRNSPLHF.